This T cell receptor beta chain is from a study of blood T cell repertoires in COVID-19. The overall study: Acute and convalescent COVID-19 specimens originated in the United States, Italy and Spain. T cells, B-cell-depleted T cells, or PBMCs supplied cDNA or gDNA.

Germline values: CDR1 SGHTA, CDR2 FQGNSA. The trim removed 6 bases at V and 4 bases at J, leaving 8 bases unmatched. CDR3 length: 15 amino acids. In the source study's methods: From reference gene primer amplification, estimates of nucleated cell counts were derived. Some clones are missing from TCRdb's copy, which holds only in-frame ones; the method was immunoSEQ multiplex PCR. That table supplies the V and J calls and clone size; D and trimming were determined from the DNA. The sample lists 95,000 to 150,000 clones, 80% to 90% occurring once. The V and J genes are TRBV7-2 and TRBJ2-1; 8 bases match TRBD2. The TCR was taken from a man aged 35 to 55 with acute or convalescent COVID-19. Sequencing used peripheral blood. Here the CDR3 reads CASRIAGGAYNEQFF. CDR3 in DNA: TGTGCCAGCAGAATTGCGGGAGGCGCGTACAATGAGCAGTTCTTC.